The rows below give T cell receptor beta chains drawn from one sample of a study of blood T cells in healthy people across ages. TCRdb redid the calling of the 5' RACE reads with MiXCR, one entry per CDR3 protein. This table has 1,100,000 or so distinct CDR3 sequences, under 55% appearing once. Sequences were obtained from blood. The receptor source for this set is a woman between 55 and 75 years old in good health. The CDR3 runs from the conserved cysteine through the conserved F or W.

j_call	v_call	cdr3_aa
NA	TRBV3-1	CASSQEGRDYEQYF
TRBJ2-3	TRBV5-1	CASSGWSTDTQYF
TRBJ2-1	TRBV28	CASSSGQDLSRQFF
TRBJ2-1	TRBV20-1	CSASFGGGSYNEQFF
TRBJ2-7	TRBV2	CASSEVRGRQLANGYEQYF
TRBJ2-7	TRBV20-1	CSARTRDTGLFYEQYF
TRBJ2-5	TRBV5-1	CASTPGGQSEETQYF
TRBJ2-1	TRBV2	CASGLADRNEQFF
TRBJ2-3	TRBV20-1	CSAPSPTILAGVGDTQYF
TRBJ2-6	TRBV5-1	CASSLETSGFSGANVLTF
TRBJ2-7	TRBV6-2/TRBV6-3	CASRRRPESYEQYF
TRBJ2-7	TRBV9	CASSVGPLIREGYEQYF
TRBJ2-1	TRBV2	CVTMRDRHYNEQFF
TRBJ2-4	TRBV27	CASSQNGGRAWEQYF
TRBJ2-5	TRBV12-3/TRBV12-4	CASSLGIDPFGEQYF
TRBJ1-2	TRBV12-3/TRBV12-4	CASSPGRLPSYGYTF
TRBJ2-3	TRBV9	CASSGIAGITDTQYF
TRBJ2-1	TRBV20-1	CSAHDRGGNEQFF
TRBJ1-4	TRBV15	CATSRDRQGANEKLFF
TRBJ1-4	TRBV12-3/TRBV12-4	CASSFYAGGRTNEKLFF
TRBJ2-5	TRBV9	CASSVGPQQETQYF
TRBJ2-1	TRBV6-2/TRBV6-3	CASSPPTSGKTEQFF
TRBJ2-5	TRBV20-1	CSVRTFETQYF
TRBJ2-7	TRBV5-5	CASSLEPGQGTHEQYF
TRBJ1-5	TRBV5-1	CASSLGPGRYSNQPQHF
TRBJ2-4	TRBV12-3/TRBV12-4	CASSFTGFTKNIQYF
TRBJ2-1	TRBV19	CASSSKLDYNEQFF
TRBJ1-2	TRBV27	CASSLTSNRWSGGYTF
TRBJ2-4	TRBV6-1	CASSVVGIQYF
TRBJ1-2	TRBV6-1	CASSEAWTPVYGYTF
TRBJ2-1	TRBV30	CAWSVSGSEQFF